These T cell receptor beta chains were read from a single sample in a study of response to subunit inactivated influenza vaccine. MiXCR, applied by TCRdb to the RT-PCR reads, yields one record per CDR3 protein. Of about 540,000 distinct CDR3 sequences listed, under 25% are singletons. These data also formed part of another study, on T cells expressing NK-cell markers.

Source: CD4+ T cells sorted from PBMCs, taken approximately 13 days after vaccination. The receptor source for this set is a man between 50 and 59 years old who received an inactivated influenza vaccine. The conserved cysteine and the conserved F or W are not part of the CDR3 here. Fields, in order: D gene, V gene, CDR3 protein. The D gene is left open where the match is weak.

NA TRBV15 ATSRALNEQF
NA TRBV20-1 SARAFPTGNTEAF
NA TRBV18 ASSPESAMNTEAF
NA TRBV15 ATSRNPDDEQF
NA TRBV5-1 ASSMGYGYT
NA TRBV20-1 SARDIGNSPLH
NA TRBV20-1 SAPPARGGTDTQY
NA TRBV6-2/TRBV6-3 ASSYQTETYEQY
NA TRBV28 ASSLETVTYEQY
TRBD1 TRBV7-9 ASSFGTGGIEAF
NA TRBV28 ASSFPWGTGGELF
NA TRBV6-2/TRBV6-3 ASSYSKMGLKAF
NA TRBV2 AGRMITYEQY
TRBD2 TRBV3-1 ASSPGTSGTYNEQF
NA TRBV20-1 SAPNVRGHYEQY
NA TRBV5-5 ATGGELDRLNEQF
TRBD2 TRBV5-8 ASSTAAGGSTDTQY
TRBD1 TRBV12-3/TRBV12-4 ASSADRGETQY
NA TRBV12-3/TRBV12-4 ASGGTPNTGELF
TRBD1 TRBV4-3 ASSQLPTGVDEAF
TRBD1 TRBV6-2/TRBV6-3 AILTGDYGYT
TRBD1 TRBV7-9 ASSSDRKIAYT
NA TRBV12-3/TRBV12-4 ASSLAGAETQY
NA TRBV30 AWRMGPGEISYNEQF
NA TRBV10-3 AISDYASTETQY
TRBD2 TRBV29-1 SVEVYRRGTSDTQY
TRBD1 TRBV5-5 ASSPWTGSNQPQH
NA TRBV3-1 ASSSVGLNTEAF
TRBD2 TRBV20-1 SARDPRGSGSPYEQY
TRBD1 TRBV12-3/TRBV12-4 ASSFRDRGSNQPQH
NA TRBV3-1 ASSQGGGNGYT
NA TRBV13 ASSSYRDNYGYT
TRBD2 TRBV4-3 ASSQDLSMSGRGTGELF
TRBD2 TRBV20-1 SARILLAGVRNEQF
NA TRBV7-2 ASSPRAAFGYGYT
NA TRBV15 ATSRGPETQY
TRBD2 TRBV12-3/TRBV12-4 ASKGLAENYEQY
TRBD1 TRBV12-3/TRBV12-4 ASTITGAADNSPLH
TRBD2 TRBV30 AWSVGLAEQETQY
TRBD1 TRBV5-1 ASSPTGNPGNTIY
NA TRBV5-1 ASSYDYSNTGELF
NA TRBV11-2 ASSFDNQETQY
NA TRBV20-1 SALPQETQY
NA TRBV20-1 SAVGGAYEQY
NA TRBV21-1 ASSKVRTVHEQY
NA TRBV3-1 ASSQVPVDTEAF
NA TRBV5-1 ASSTGRADTDTQY
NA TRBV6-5 ASSYSIGQAF
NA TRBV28 ASSDQELTLSETQY
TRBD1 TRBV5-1 ASSPEGAAYNEQF
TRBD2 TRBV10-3 AIRTSGSSYNEQF
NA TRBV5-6 ASSYWGGRTDTQY